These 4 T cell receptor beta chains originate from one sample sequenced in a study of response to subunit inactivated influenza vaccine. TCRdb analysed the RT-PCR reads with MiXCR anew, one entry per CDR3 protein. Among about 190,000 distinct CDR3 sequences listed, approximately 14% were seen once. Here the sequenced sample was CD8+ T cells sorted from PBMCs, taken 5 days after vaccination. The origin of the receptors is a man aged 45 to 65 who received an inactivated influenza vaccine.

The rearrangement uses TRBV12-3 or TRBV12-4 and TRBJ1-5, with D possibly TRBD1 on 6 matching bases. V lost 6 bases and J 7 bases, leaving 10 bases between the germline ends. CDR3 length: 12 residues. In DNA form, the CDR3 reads TGTGCCAGCAGGCAGGGGTACCAGCCCCAGCATTTT. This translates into CASRQGYQPQHF.

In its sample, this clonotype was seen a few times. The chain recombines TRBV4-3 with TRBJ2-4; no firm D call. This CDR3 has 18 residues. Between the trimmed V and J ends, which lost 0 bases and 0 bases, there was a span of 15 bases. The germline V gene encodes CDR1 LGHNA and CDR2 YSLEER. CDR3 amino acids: CASSQDRVPDLAKNIQYF. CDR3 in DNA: TGCGCCAGCAGCCAAGATAGGGTTCCGGACCTAGCCAAAAACATTCAGTACTTC.

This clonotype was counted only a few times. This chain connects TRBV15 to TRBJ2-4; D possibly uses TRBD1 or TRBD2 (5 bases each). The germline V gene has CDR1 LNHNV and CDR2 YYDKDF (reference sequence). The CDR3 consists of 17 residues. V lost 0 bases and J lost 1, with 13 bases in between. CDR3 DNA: TGTGCCACCAGCAGAGATCGGGGCATATCGGCCAAAAACATTCAGTACTTC. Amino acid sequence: CATSRDRGISAKNIQYF.

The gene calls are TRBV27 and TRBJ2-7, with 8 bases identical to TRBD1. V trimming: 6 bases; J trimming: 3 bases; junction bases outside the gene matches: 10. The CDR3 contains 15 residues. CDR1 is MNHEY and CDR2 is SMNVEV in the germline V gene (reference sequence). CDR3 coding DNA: TGTGCCAGCAGCTGGCTAGGAGGACAGGGCTACGAGCAGTACTTC. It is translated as CASSWLGGQGYEQYF.